A single sample gave rise to the 31 T cell receptor beta chains below, sequenced in a study of blood T cells in healthy people across ages (dated by TCRdb to about 2015). Library method: 5' RACE. The run used an Illumina HiSeq 2500. A second PCR of about 6 to 12 cycles was run with a J-beta primer mix and a sample-barcoded 5' primer. TCRdb reprocessing: public reads trimmed at Q25 with fastp, clones called with MiXCR, in-frame beta chains kept. Identical CDR3 protein sequences are pooled into one entry, listed with their most common genes and DNA. The sample has 800,000 or so distinct CDR3 sequences on record, 55% to 65% of them singletons. Around a quarter of the sample comes from the top ten. Sequenced material: blood. Receptors were obtained from a man aged 25-45 years in good health.

On this clonotype itself: One base away lies a much larger clone, so this may be a sequencing read error. V gene TRBV7-9 combines with J gene TRBJ1-5; D remains unclear. This CDR3 spans 13 amino acids. From germline, CDR1 is SEHNR and CDR2 FQNEAQ (reference sequence). CDR3 amino acids: CASSLGLNQPQRF. CDR3 bases: TGTGCCAGCAGCTTAGGACTCAATCAGCCCCAGCGTTTT.

This clonotype was found a few times. The V gene is TRBV5-1, the J gene TRBJ2-1; TRBD2 might be the D (7 bases). The germline V and J ends were trimmed by 3 bases and 7 bases, with 17 bases remaining between them. Germline V CDR1 and CDR2: SGHRS, YFSETQ. The CDR3 is made up of 15 amino acids. CDR3 nucleotides: TGCGCCAGCAGCTATGAGGAAGGGAGGGGGAATGAGCAGTTCTTC. Translation gives CASSYEEGRGNEQFF.

V usage is TRBV7-3 and J usage is TRBJ2-1, with no clear D. Trimming removed 3 bases at V and 8 bases at J, with 11 bases between. Germline values: CDR1 SGHTA, CDR2 FQGTGA. This CDR3 contains 13 residues. The CDR3: CASSFGLVDEQFF. The DNA of the CDR3 is TGTGCCAGCAGCTTTGGCCTAGTCGATGAGCAGTTCTTC.

The rearrangement uses TRBV7-6 and TRBJ2-1; TRBD2 matches at 7 bases. From germline, CDR1 is SGHVS and CDR2 FNYEAQ. This CDR3 is built from 16 residues. V lost 3 bases to trimming and J lost 3 bases; unmatched junction nucleotides: 8. For the CDR3, the DNA is TGTGCCAGCAGCTTGAACCTAGCGGAGGTCTACAATGAGCAGTTCTTC. This translates into CASSLNLAEVYNEQFF. Supplemented by reference TRBV7-6 and TRBJ2-1, the full variable domain reads GAGVSQSPRYKVTKRGQDVALRCDPISGHVSLYWYRQALGQGPEFLTYFNYEAQQDKSGLPNDRFSAERPEGSISTLTIQRTEQRDSAMYRCASSLNLAEVYNEQFFGPGTRLTVL.

V usage is TRBV7-2 and J usage is TRBJ2-7; the D gene is possibly TRBD2 (6 bases). The CDR3 extends over 16 amino acids. In germline, CDR1 is SGHTA, CDR2 FQGNSA. V shed 1 base and J shed 10 bases, with 23 bases lying between them. CDR3 sequence (DNA): TGTGCCAGCAGCTTAGTGGGAGGTGGAGCCAAAAACATCCAGTACTTC. Protein: CASSLVGGGAKNIQYF.

This chain uses TRBV28 with TRBJ2-5; 9 bases are shared with TRBD1. V shed 6 bases, J shed 2 bases, and the junction held 4 bases outside the gene matches. The V gene's germline CDR1 is MDHEN and CDR2 SYDVKM. CDR3 length equals 14 residues. CDR3: CASRTDRGQETQYF. The CDR3 coding sequence is TGTGCCAGCAGAACCGACAGGGGGCAAGAGACCCAGTACTTC.

V usage is TRBV7-3 and J usage is TRBJ2-3, with D possibly matching TRBD1 (5 bases). In germline, CDR1 is SGHTA, CDR2 FQGTGA. V was cut by 5 bases and J by 2 bases, with 14 bases left in between. CDR3 length: 15 amino acids. CDR3 loop: CASSPFPTATDTQYF. For the CDR3, the DNA is TGTGCCAGCAGCCCGTTCCCGACAGCCACAGATACGCAGTATTTT.

The chain has TRBV6-5 and TRBJ2-2; 7 positions match TRBD1. V lost 6 bases, J lost 4 bases, and 8 bases stayed unmatched. This CDR3 is built from 15 residues. Per germline, CDR1 MNHEY and CDR2 SVGAGI. The CDR3 is CASSHRQGLTGELFF. The CDR3, as DNA: TGTGCCAGCAGCCATCGACAGGGCCTCACCGGGGAGCTGTTTTTT.

This clonotype has a handful of counts. Mismatch with germline at one junction end may stem from a read error. This chain links TRBV7-7 with TRBJ2-3; D perhaps matches TRBD1 (6 bases). There are 13 residues in the CDR3. Germline V CDR1 and CDR2: SSHAT, FNYEAQ (reference sequence). CDR3 loop: CASSLGGQDTQYF. CDR3 in DNA: TGTGCTAGCAGCTTAGGGGGTCAAGATACGCAGTATTTT.

The chain is built from TRBV21-1 and TRBJ2-4; the table's D call, TRBD1, has no DNA check behind it. TRBV21-1 counts as a pseudogene. CDR3 length equals 14 residues. The CDR3 here is CASSKAPRGNIQYF. CDR3 sequence (DNA): TGTGCCAGCAGCAAAGCCCCTAGGGGGAACATTCAGTACTTC.

The chain is built from TRBV4-2 and TRBJ1-2; 8 bases match TRBD1. V was pared by 0 bases and J by 4 bases, with 10 bases of the junction left unmatched. The CDR3 runs 17 residues. Per the germline V gene, CDR1 is LGHNA and CDR2 is YNFKEQ. The CDR3 bases are TGTGCCAGCAGCCAAGATCTAGTTCGACAGGGGATCTATGGCTACACCTTC. Its protein product is CASSQDLVRQGIYGYTF.

This clonotype was picked up a small number of times. The chain combines TRBV18 with TRBJ2-1; TRBD1 might be the D (6 bases). Germline V lookup: CDR1 KGHSH, CDR2 LQKENI. V was clipped by 4 bases and J by 5 bases, with 12 bases between them. This CDR3 spans 14 amino acids. The CDR3 DNA reads TGTGCCAGCTCACAAAATCAGGGGCACAATGAGCAGTTCTTC. As protein: CASSQNQGHNEQFF.

The chain links TRBV5-6 to TRBJ2-5; 12 bases match TRBD2. Germline V gene sequence: CDR1 SGHDT, CDR2 YYEEEE. This CDR3 has 19 residues. V trimming: 3 bases; J trimming: 0 bases; junction bases outside the gene matches: 12. DNA of the CDR3: TGTGCCAGCAGCTCCGGGAGACTAGCGGGGGCTTCGTACCAAGAGACCCAGTACTTC. Its translation: CASSSGRLAGASYQETQYF.

The CDR3 reads CASSLQGVPTYEQYF. CDR3 nucleotide sequence: TGTGCCAGCAGCTTACAGGGGGTACCGACCTACGAGCAGTACTTC. The chain carries TRBV7-9 and TRBJ2-7; 7 nucleotides match TRBD1. With 2 bases clipped from V and 2 bases from J, the junction kept 6 bases outside the gene matches. CDR3 size: 15 residues. Germline V gives CDR1 SEHNR, CDR2 FQNEAQ (reference sequence). The whole variable domain, filled in from reference TRBV7-9 and TRBJ2-7, reads DTGVSQNPRHKITKRGQNVTFRCDPISEHNRLYWYRQTLGQGPEFLTYFQNEAQLEKSRLLSDRFSAERPKGSFSTLEIQRTEQGDSAMYLCASSLQGVPTYEQYFGPGTRLTVT.

The V call is TRBV6-5, the J call TRBJ2-7; D is perhaps TRBD1 or TRBD2 (5 bases each). This CDR3 has 14 amino acids. The ends were cut back, 6 bases at V and 7 bases at J, with 19 bases in the middle. In germline, CDR1 is MNHEY, CDR2 SVGAGI. Written as DNA, the CDR3 is TGTGCCAGCAGAACCGGGACGGCTTACAATGAGCAGTACTTC. Protein sequence: CASRTGTAYNEQYF.

A few counts support this clonotype. J is TRBJ1-1 and V is TRBV29-1; the D gene is possibly TRBD1 (5 bases). The CDR3 runs 10 residues. Germline V gene data show CDR1 as SQVTM and CDR2 as ANQGSEA. Trimming removed 4 bases from V and 6 bases from J, with 6 bases in between. As DNA, the CDR3 is TGCAGCGTTGTGGGGGCTGAAGCTTTCTTT. As protein: CSVVGAEAFF.

This rearrangement joins TRBV10-3 to TRBJ2-1, with a possible D match to TRBD2 (5 bases). This CDR3 is 14 amino acids long. CDR1 is ENHRY, CDR2 SYGVKD, per germline. With 6 bases removed from V and 7 bases from J, the gap between germline ends came to 16 bases. This chain's CDR3 is CAIRHPTSGNEQFF. DNA of the CDR3: TGTGCCATCAGGCACCCCACTTCGGGGAATGAGCAGTTCTTC.

This clonotype was found a few times. The chain couples TRBV29-1 to TRBJ1-1; 10 bases fit TRBD1. Looked up from germline, CDR1 is SQVTM and CDR2 is ANQGSEA. This CDR3 has 14 amino acids. Unmatched junction bases numbered 10, after V lost 7 bases and J lost 5 bases. CDR3 region: CSAYRQGARTEAFF. The CDR3 nucleotides read TGCAGCGCCTACCGACAGGGGGCGCGTACTGAAGCTTTCTTT. Based on the CDR3 plus reference TRBV29-1 and TRBJ1-1, the full variable domain is SAVISQKPSRDICQRGTSLTIQCQVDSQVTMMFWYRQQPGQSLTLIATANQGSEATYESGFVIDKFPISRPNLTFSTLTVSNMSPEDSSIYLCSAYRQGARTEAFFGQGTRLTVV.

This rearrangement joins TRBV24-1 to TRBJ2-1, with 7 bases lining up with TRBD2. V shed 4 bases and J 0 bases; nucleotides not matched to a gene: 5. CDR1 KGHDR and CDR2 SFDVKD come from the germline V gene. The CDR3 sequence is 16 residues long. The CDR3 DNA reads as TGTGCCACCAGTGAGGGGGACTATAACTCCTACAATGAGCAGTTCTTC. Translation: CATSEGDYNSYNEQFF.

The chain has TRBV15 and TRBJ2-3; D unresolved. Per the germline V gene, CDR1 is LNHNV and CDR2 is YYDKDF (reference sequence). V lost 2 bases, J lost 6 bases, and 21 bases lay in between. The CDR3 runs to 17 residues. The CDR3 protein is CATSRSRQGRARDTQYF. Here the CDR3 DNA reads TGTGCCACCAGCAGATCCCGCCAAGGACGTGCGCGGGATACGCAGTATTTT.

The chain employs TRBV30 and TRBJ1-1; D is possibly TRBD1 (5 bases). CDR1 and CDR2 (germline): GTSNPN, SVGIG (reference sequence). V was trimmed by 1 base and J by 4 bases, leaving 10 bases between them. CDR3 size: 13 residues. In nucleotides, the CDR3 is TGTGCCTGGAGTGAAGGGACGGGCACTGAAGCTTTCTTT. This translates into CAWSEGTGTEAFF.

There are a few counts of this clonotype. This chain uses TRBV7-2 with TRBJ1-2, with D possibly TRBD1 on 6 matching bases. V shed 2 bases and J shed 5 bases, with 12 bases lying between them. The length of the CDR3 is 14 residues. CDR1 SGHTA and CDR2 FQGNSA come from the germline V gene. CDR3: CASSLSGDGYGYTF. The DNA for the CDR3 is TGTGCCAGCAGCTTATCAGGGGATGGGTATGGCTACACCTTC.

The table lists this clonotype with a few counts. This chain joins TRBV7-3 and TRBJ2-1, with TRBD2 identical over 7 bases. Trimming took 5 bases from V and 10 from J; bases not matched to a gene: 2. The germline CDR1 and CDR2 sequences are SGHTA and FQGTGA. CDR3 length: 11 residues. This CDR3 is CASSTTSEQFF. For the CDR3, the DNA is TGTGCCAGCAGCACGACTAGCGAGCAGTTCTTC.

This chain links TRBV27 with TRBJ2-1; tentative D call: TRBD2 (7 bases). Trimming left V 3 bases short and J 4 bases short, with 28 bases between. The CDR3 totals 20 residues. Germline V gene data show CDR1 as MNHEY and CDR2 as SMNVEV (reference sequence). In nucleotides, the CDR3 is TGTGCCAGCAGTTTCCTCCCTAAATCCCTAGGGGGGGGGCATTACAATGAGCAGTTCTTC. Amino acids: CASSFLPKSLGGGHYNEQFF.

The rearrangement joins TRBV6-2 or TRBV6-3 to TRBJ2-7, with D possibly matching TRBD2 (5 bases). This CDR3 contains 14 residues. The V and J ends lost 5 bases and 3 bases respectively, with 14 bases between them. The germline gives CDR1 MNHEY, CDR2 SVGEGT. The DNA of the CDR3 is TGTGCCAGCAGTAAACTAAGGAGCGGCTACGAGCAGTACTTC. Translating it yields CASSKLRSGYEQYF.

In the case of this clonotype: A read error may account for a junction end that differs from germline. This chain uses TRBV6-2 or TRBV6-3 with TRBJ2-3; 11 bases are shared with TRBD2. The germline gives CDR1 MNHEY, CDR2 SVGEGT. This CDR3 has 16 amino acids. Written as DNA, the CDR3 is TGTGCCAGCACCTTAAGACTAGCGGGGAGCACAGGTACGCAGTATTTT. Encoded protein: CASTLRLAGSTGTQYF.

The V call is TRBV14, the J call TRBJ1-1; D might be TRBD1 (6 bases). Germline loops: CDR1 SGHDN, CDR2 FVKESK. V gave up 4 bases and J gave up 7 bases, with 10 bases separating them. The CDR3 length is 12 residues. CDR3 coding DNA: TGTGCCAGCAGCCGGACAGCCCTTGAAGCTTTCTTT. Protein: CASSRTALEAFF.

The chain employs TRBV6-5 and TRBJ2-7; D may be TRBD1 (6 bases). Matching the DNA end better, TRBJ2-1 makes the J call doubtful. Per the germline V gene, CDR1 is MNHEY and CDR2 is SVGAGI. This CDR3 is 15 amino acids long. In nucleotides, the CDR3 is TGTGCCAGCAGGACTGGAGTGGGGGCCTGCAATGAGCAGTTCTTC. The encoded protein is CASRTGVGACNEQFF.

The sample holds one count of this clonotype. V usage is TRBV4-2 and J usage is TRBJ1-5; D gene ambiguous. This CDR3 has 16 amino acids. Trimming left V 1 base short and J 4 bases short, with 14 bases between. The germline CDR1 and CDR2 sequences are LGHNA and YNFKEQ. CDR3 DNA: TGTGCCAGCAGCCAAGTTGAGGGAAGAGGAAATCAGCCCCAGCATTTT. Translation gives CASSQVEGRGNQPQHF.

This clonotype came up a few times. This chain connects TRBV12-3 or TRBV12-4 to TRBJ1-2; tentative D call: TRBD1 (5 bases). V was shortened by 5 bases and J by 6 bases, with 19 bases between the two germline ends. This CDR3 is built from 15 residues. CDR3 residues: CASSLSPGLVNGYTF. The CDR3, as DNA: TGTGCCAGCAGTCTATCTCCGGGACTGGTTAATGGCTACACCTTC.

The J gene is TRBJ2-1, the V gene TRBV29-1; D perhaps matches TRBD1 (5 bases). CDR3 length: 14 amino acids. From germline, CDR1 is SQVTM and CDR2 ANQGSEA. The V end lost 3 bases, the J end lost 7 bases, and 16 bases lay between the germline ends. CDR3 loop: CSVDERGWGNEQFF. CDR3 coding DNA: TGCAGCGTTGATGAAAGGGGCTGGGGTAATGAGCAGTTCTTC.